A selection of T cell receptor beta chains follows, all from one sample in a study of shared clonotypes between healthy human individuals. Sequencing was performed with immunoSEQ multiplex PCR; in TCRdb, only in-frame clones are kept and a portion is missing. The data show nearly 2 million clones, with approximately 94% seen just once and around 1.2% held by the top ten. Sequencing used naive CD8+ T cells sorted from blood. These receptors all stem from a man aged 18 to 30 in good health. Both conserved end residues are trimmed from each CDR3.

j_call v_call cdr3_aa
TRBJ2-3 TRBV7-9 ASPAGGSTDTQY
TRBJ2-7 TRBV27 ASSRGQTLEQY
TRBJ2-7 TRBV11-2 ASSLDGASYEQY
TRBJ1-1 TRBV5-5 ASSLYPSAGDWTEAF
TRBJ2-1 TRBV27 ASSFFNEQF
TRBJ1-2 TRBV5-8 ASTTGTVPNYGYT
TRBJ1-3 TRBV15 ATSSRPISGNTIY
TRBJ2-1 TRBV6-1 ATQIQGGYNEQF
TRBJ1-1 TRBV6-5 ASSPWEGNTEAF
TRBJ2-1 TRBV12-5 ASGPSEWYNEQF
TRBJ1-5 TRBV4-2 ASSQSGTGGSGNQPQH
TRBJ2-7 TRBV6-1 ASRAQNGFNEQY
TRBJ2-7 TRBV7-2 ASSLETRGIYEQY
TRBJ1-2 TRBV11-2 ASSTTGAIKGYT
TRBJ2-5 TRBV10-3 AISDGTGFQETQY
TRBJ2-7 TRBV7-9 ASSLVRDRGSYEQY
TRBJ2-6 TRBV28 ASRQGWAGANVLT
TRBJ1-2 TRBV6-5 ASSYQENYGYT
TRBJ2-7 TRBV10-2 ASSALPEGEQY
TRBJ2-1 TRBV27 ASSDRSGGPGNEQF
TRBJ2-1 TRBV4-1 ASSQASLRGAYNEQF
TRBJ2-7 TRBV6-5 ASRLGTGGAEQY
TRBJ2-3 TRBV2 ASSSPGTSGTTDTQY
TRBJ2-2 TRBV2 ASVGTGELF
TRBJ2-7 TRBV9 ASSPSGRIDYEQY